The source of this T cell receptor beta chain is a study of blood T cell repertoires in COVID-19 (dated by TCRdb to 2019 to 2021). Background on the whole study: Samples covering the acute and convalescent phases of COVID-19 were provided by collaborators in the United States, Italy and Spain. Where available, HLA class I and class II types were obtained from metadata supplied by the sample provider rather than from assay-based typing. Samples were obtained from the ongoing ImmuneRACE study (first 160 participants) and from 1,254 subjects provided by 6 global collaborators. Nearly every sample came with metadata listing a de-identified subject ID, COVID-19 status, age in years and sex. The repertoires were made available in a free public database intended to serve as a resource for research on the immune response to SARS-CoV-2. Deeply sampled blood TCRbeta repertoires from subjects exposed to, actively infected with, or recovered from COVID-19 were included in the dataset. The material from the prospective study consisted of cDNA or gDNA derived from T cells, B-cell-depleted T cells, or PBMCs.

The germline V gene sets CDR1 to KGHSH and CDR2 to LQKENI. From cysteine to phenylalanine, the CDR3 is 19 amino acids long. Of all the DNA, just the CDR3 is kept, 57 bases in frame from base 1. Trimming accounts for 4 bases at V and 0 bases at J, while the number of junction bases matched to no gene is 15. TCRbeta CDR3 regions were amplified from genomic DNA by means of the immunoSEQ Assay, a bias-controlled multiplex PCR. In the source study's methods: The number of nucleated cells in each sample was estimated by amplification of reference gene primers within the assay. To quantify the absolute abundance of each unique TCRbeta CDR3 rearrangement, sequence reads were collapsed and filtered. Productive Simpson clonality was computed per sample as the square root of Simpson's diversity index over productive rearrangements. Held by TCRdb, this immuneACCESS table contains in-frame sequences only and omits some clones. Under half of the omission traces to an unresolved V gene where checked; the cause of the rest is unknown. V and J calls and clone size are those listed in that table; D and trimming were worked out from the DNA. The sample table shows 350,000 to 400,000 clones, and nearly 90% are seen once. About 6.8% of the sample comes from the top ten.

Collaborating institutions collected whole blood in K2EDTA tubes following their own protocols. For TCRbeta analysis, collaborators shipped samples as frozen whole blood, isolated PBMCs, or DNA extracted from either of those sample types. Points the paper makes about the study in general: The quantity of clinical and demographic metadata differed by source and by participant and was supplied without curation.

As to this clone: Its antigen is unknown. No clone much larger than this one lies a single base away; base qualities are absent.

Specimen: peripheral blood. This TCR was sampled from a man younger than 35 with active or convalescent COVID-19. The chain is encoded by TRBV18 joined to TRBJ2-1; a stretch of 7 junction bases matches TRBD2. The nucleotides are TGTGCCAGCTCACGAGTCTTTGTTTTAGCGGGTACCTCCTACAATGAGCAGTTCTTC. Translated, it reads CASSRVFVLAGTSYNEQFF.